Listed below are T cell receptor beta chains from one sample, sequenced in a study of CD8+ T cells in alopecia areata. TCRdb keeps only in-frame clones here, not all; method: immunoSEQ multiplex PCR. In the table there are 200,000 to 250,000 clones, about 50% of which are singletons. Sequencing was performed on CD4+ T cells sorted from blood, taken at week 4, from a patient treated with tofacitinib. These receptors originate from a human donor with alopecia areata. Both conserved end residues are part of each CDR3. The D gene is left open where the match is weak. The listing skips clone size in some rows; elsewhere it reads once, few, many or a size class.

V gene	clone size	D gene	J gene	CDR3 protein	CDR3 DNA
TRBV13	-	TRBD1	TRBJ2-7	CASSPEGDRVSHEQYF	TGTGCCAGCAGCCCCGAGGGGGACAGGGTGTCCCACGAGCAGTACTTC
TRBV2	-	-	TRBJ2-5	CASSEARETQYF	TGTGCCAGCAGTGAAGCACGGGAGACCCAGTACTTC
TRBV18	few	-	TRBJ2-1	CASSPLNSLEAYNEQFF	TGTGCCAGCTCACCACTCAACAGCTTGGAAGCCTACAATGAGCAGTTCTTC
TRBV6-5	-	TRBD2	TRBJ2-1	CASSRTSGEKFF	TGTGCCAGCAGTCGGACTAGCGGGGAGAAGTTCTTC
TRBV15	-	-	TRBJ2-1	CATSPGAPTNEQFF	TGTGCCACCAGCCCGGGCGCCCCGACCAATGAGCAGTTCTTC
TRBV23-1	-	-	TRBJ1-2	CASSQSEGVYGYTF	TGCGCCAGCAGTCAATCGGAAGGGGTCTATGGCTACACCTTC
TRBV4-1	-	-	TRBJ2-7	CASSKHRDSLTYEQYF	TGCGCCAGCAGCAAACACAGGGATTCCCTTACCTACGAGCAGTACTTC
TRBV30	few	-	TRBJ1-2	CAWSVLGGYTF	TGTGCCTGGAGTGTACTGGGTGGCTACACCTTC
TRBV29-1	-	-	TRBJ2-7	CSVEDQVAWGLEQYF	TGCAGCGTTGAAGATCAGGTCGCCTGGGGCCTCGAGCAGTACTTC
TRBV9	-	-	TRBJ2-2	CASSVGTTGGELFF	TGTGCCAGCAGCGTCGGGACAACGGGCGGGGAGCTGTTTTTT
TRBV5-1	-	-	TRBJ2-2	CASSLRGELFF	TGCGCCAGCAGCTTGCGCGGGGAGCTGTTTTTT
TRBV7-2	-	TRBD1	TRBJ1-5	CASSQLGTGWDQPQHF	TGTGCCAGCAGCCAACTCGGGACAGGGTGGGATCAGCCCCAGCATTTT
TRBV29-1	-	-	TRBJ1-2	CSVGGLESGYTF	TGCAGCGTGGGGGGACTCGAAAGCGGCTACACCTTC
TRBV7-2	many	-	TRBJ1-1	CASSLRLTEAFF	TGTGCCAGCAGCTTAAGGCTGACTGAAGCTTTCTTT
TRBV29-1	-	-	TRBJ2-7	CSVRDPNEQYF	TGCAGCGTAAGGGACCCCAACGAGCAGTACTTC
TRBV11-2	-	-	TRBJ2-7	CASSPRVQGTSYEQYF	TGTGCCAGCAGCCCGAGGGTTCAGGGAACGTCCTACGAGCAGTACTTC
TRBV7-2	-	TRBD1	TRBJ2-1	CASSPAGTANNEQFF	TGTGCCAGCAGTCCTGCCGGGACAGCCAACAATGAGCAGTTCTTC
TRBV5-4	-	-	TRBJ1-2	CASSLKGQSYGYTF	TGTGCCAGCAGCCTGAAAGGACAGTCCTATGGCTACACCTTC
TRBV5-1	-	-	TRBJ1-4	CASSPREGSGEKLFF	TGCGCCAGCAGCCCTCGAGAGGGTTCGGGTGAAAAACTGTTTTTT
TRBV6-5	-	-	TRBJ1-2	CASSYSLLGGNYGYTF	TGTGCCAGCAGTTACTCGCTTCTGGGTGGCAACTATGGCTACACCTTC
TRBV19	-	-	TRBJ2-5	CATSDKIVVGPETQYF	TGTGCCACTAGCGACAAGATTGTGGTAGGGCCGGAGACCCAGTACTTC
TRBV29-1	-	-	TRBJ1-1	CSVAGHMNTEAFF	TGCAGCGTTGCTGGTCACATGAACACTGAAGCTTTCTTT
TRBV30	-	TRBD1	TRBJ1-1	CAWSGQGGRTEAFF	TGTGCCTGGAGTGGACAGGGGGGTCGTACTGAAGCTTTCTTT
TRBV11-2	-	TRBD1	TRBJ2-5	CASRQPGQKKTQYF	TGTGCCAGCAGACAACCGGGACAGAAGAAGACCCAGTACTTC
TRBV29-1	few	-	TRBJ2-5	CSVEGGNSQETQYF	TGCAGCGTTGAAGGGGGGAACTCCCAAGAGACCCAGTACTTC
TRBV25-1	-	-	TRBJ2-1	CASKHTSSYYNEQFF	TGTGCCAGCAAACACACCAGCTCCTACTACAATGAGCAGTTCTTC
TRBV5-1	once	-	TRBJ2-3	CASSSRGGTDTQYF	TGCGCCAGCAGCTCCAGGGGGGGCACAGATACGCAGTATTTT
TRBV30	-	-	TRBJ2-1	CAWSGDGSSYNEQFF	TGTGCCTGGAGTGGGGACGGGAGCTCCTACAATGAGCAGTTCTTC
TRBV7-9	-	-	TRBJ2-3	CASSDADRKVTDTQYF	TGTGCCAGCAGCGATGCGGACAGAAAGGTCACAGATACGCAGTATTTT
TRBV29-1	-	-	TRBJ1-1	CSVRPDGMDTEAFF	TGCAGCGTTAGGCCAGATGGCATGGACACTGAAGCTTTCTTT
TRBV28	-	-	TRBJ2-7	CASSLESYEQYF	TGTGCCAGCAGTTTAGAGTCCTACGAGCAGTACTTC
TRBV5-1	-	TRBD2	TRBJ2-1	CASSLAQAGGRNEQFF	TGCGCCAGCAGCTTGGCACAAGCGGGGGGGCGTAATGAGCAGTTCTTC
TRBV29-1	-	-	TRBJ1-1	CGTDQAFF	TGCGGTACCGACCAAGCTTTCTTT
TRBV10-2	-	TRBD1	TRBJ1-1	CASSQGQGALGTEAFF	TGCGCCAGCTCCCAGGGACAGGGGGCTTTGGGCACTGAAGCTTTCTTT
TRBV9	-	-	TRBJ2-1	CASSVAKPGNGEDEQFF	TGTGCCAGCAGCGTAGCTAAGCCCGGTAATGGGGAGGATGAGCAGTTCTTC
TRBV28	-	-	TRBJ1-4	CASSPPESATNEKLFF	TGTGCCAGCAGCCCCCCTGAGAGCGCAACTAATGAAAAACTGTTTTTT
TRBV25-1	-	-	TRBJ1-1	CASSEWGDGTEAFF	TGTGCCAGCAGTGAATGGGGGGATGGGACTGAAGCTTTCTTT
TRBV9	-	-	TRBJ1-1	CASSVGRHNTEAFF	TGTGCCAGCAGCGTTGGAAGGCACAACACTGAAGCTTTCTTT
TRBV7-3	few	TRBD1	TRBJ2-2	CASSPTGQHTGELFF	TGTGCCAGCAGCCCGACGGGACAGCACACCGGGGAGCTGTTTTTT
TRBV28	few	-	TRBJ1-6	CASSPLFGSSPLHF	TGTGCCAGCAGTCCCCTTTTTGGGAGCTCACCCCTCCACTTT
TRBV29-1	-	-	TRBJ2-1	CSLGQNNEQFF	TGCAGCTTGGGACAAAACAATGAGCAGTTCTTC
TRBV15	-	-	TRBJ2-1	CATSRDFIYNEQFF	TGTGCCACCAGCAGAGATTTCATCTACAATGAGCAGTTCTTC
TRBV7-9	few	-	TRBJ1-1	CAVLTVNTEAFF	TGTGCCGTCCTGACAGTGAACACTGAAGCTTTCTTT
TRBV9	few	-	TRBJ2-2	CASSKGTPGELFF	TGTGCCAGCAGCAAAGGGACGCCCGGGGAGCTGTTTTTT
TRBV5-1	-	-	TRBJ1-1	CASSPGGTEAFF	TGCGCCAGCAGCCCCGGGGGCACTGAAGCTTTCTTT
TRBV6-1	-	TRBD1	TRBJ1-5	CASTQQGLGQPQHF	TGTGCCAGCACCCAACAGGGGTTAGGTCAGCCCCAGCATTTT
TRBV10-3	-	-	TRBJ2-7	CAISAEANEQYF	TGTGCCATCAGTGCCGAGGCTAACGAGCAGTACTTC
TRBV30	-	-	TRBJ1-1	CAWSVLYTEAFF	TGTGCCTGGAGTGTTTTATACACTGAAGCTTTCTTT
TRBV30	-	-	TRBJ1-3	CAWSVRGSGNTIYF	TGTGCCTGGAGTGTAAGGGGCAGCGGAAACACCATATATTTT
TRBV4-3	-	-	TRBJ1-1	CASSQDSPMDGRMGSFTEAFF	TGCGCCAGCAGCCAAGATTCACCGATGGACGGAAGGATGGGCAGCTTCACTGAAGCTTTCTTT
TRBV29-1	-	TRBD1	TRBJ2-7	CSVEARGTGQFGQYF	TGCAGCGTTGAGGCTCGCGGGACAGGGCAGTTTGGGCAGTACTTC
TRBV29-1	-	-	TRBJ1-1	CSVDGLLNTEAFF	TGCAGCGTTGATGGCCTTCTCAACACTGAAGCTTTCTTT
TRBV14	-	TRBD2	TRBJ2-2	CASSQPGLAGNTGELFF	TGTGCCAGCAGCCAACCGGGACTAGCGGGGAACACCGGGGAGCTGTTTTTT
TRBV29-1	-	TRBD1	TRBJ1-1	CSVAGQLVTEAFF	TGCAGCGTAGCGGGACAGTTGGTCACTGAAGCTTTCTTT
TRBV5-1	-	TRBD1	TRBJ2-6	CASSTTGSGANVLTF	TGCGCCAGCAGCACGACAGGGTCTGGGGCCAACGTCCTGACTTTC
TRBV30	-	-	TRBJ2-3	CAWSRGTDTQYF	TGTGCCTGGAGCCGGGGCACAGATACGCAGTATTTT
TRBV27	-	-	TRBJ2-1	CASSPMTHYNEQFF	TGTGCCAGCAGTCCCATGACCCACTACAATGAGCAGTTCTTC